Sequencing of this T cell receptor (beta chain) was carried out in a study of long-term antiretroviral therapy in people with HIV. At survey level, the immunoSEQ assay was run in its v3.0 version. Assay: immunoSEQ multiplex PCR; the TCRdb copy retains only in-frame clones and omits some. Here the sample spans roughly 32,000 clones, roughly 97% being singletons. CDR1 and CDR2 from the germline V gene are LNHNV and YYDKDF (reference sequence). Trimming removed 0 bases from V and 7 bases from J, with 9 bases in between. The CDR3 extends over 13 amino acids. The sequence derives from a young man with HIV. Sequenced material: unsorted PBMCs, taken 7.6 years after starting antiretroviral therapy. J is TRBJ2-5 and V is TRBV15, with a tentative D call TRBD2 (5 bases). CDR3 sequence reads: CATSRDLAPTQYF. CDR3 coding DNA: TGTGCCACCAGCAGAGATCTAGCCCCGACCCAGTACTTC.